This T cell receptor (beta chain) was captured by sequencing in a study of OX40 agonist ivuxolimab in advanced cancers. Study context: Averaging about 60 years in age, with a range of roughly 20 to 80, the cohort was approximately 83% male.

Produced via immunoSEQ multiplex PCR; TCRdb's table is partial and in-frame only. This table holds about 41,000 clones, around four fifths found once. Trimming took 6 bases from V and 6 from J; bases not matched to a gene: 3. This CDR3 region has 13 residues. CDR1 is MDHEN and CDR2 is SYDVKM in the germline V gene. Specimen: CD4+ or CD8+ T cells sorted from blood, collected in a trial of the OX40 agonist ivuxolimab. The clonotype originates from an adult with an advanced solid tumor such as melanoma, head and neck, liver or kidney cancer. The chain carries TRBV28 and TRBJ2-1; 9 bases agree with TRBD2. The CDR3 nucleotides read TGTGCCAGCAGAGGACTAGCGATCAATGAGCAGTTCTTC. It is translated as CASRGLAINEQFF.